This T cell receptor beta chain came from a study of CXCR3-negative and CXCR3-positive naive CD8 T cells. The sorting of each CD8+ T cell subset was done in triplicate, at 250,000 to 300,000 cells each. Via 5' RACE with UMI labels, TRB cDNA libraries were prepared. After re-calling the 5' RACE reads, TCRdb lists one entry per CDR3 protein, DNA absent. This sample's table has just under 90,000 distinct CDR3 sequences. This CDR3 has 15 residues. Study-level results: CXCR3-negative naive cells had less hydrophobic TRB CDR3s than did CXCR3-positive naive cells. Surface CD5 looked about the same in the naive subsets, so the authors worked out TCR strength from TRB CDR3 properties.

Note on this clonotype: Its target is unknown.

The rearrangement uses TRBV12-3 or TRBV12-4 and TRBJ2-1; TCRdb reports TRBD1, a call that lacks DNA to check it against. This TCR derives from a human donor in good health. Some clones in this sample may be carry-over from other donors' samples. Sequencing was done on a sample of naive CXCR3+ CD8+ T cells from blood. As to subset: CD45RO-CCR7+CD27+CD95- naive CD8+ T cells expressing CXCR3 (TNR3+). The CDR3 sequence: CASSLSAGPYNEQFF.